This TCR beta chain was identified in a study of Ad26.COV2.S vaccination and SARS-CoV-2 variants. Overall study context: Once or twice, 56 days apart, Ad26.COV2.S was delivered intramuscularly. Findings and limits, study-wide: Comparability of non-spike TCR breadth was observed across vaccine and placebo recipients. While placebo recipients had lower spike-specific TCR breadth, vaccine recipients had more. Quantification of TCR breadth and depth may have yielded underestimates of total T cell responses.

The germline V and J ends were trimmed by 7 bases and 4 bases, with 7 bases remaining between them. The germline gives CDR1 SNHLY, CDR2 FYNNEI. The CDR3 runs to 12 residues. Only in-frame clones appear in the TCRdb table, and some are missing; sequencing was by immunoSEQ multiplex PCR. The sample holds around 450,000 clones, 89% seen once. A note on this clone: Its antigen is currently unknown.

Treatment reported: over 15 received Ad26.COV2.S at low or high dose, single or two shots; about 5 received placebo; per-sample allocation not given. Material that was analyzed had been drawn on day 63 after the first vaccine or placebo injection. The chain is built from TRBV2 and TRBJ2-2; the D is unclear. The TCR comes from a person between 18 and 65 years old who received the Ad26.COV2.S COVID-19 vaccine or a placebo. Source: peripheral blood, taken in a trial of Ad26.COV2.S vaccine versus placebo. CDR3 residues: CASTGTTGELFF. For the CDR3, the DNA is TGTGCCAGCACAGGAACCACCGGGGAGCTGTTTTTT.